Below, 4 T cell receptor beta chains from the same sample are listed, as sequenced in a study of CXCR3-negative and CXCR3-positive naive CD8 T cells. Findings and caveats of the study: Naive cells with CXCR3 showed TRB CDR3s that were more hydrophobic than those in CXCR3-negative naive cells.

Which antigens these TCRs recognize remains unknown. The method, 5' RACE with UMI labels, was used to prepare the TRB cDNA libraries. TCRdb reprocessed the 5' RACE reads and keeps a single row for each CDR3 protein, giving no DNA. The table lists about 120,000 distinct CDR3 sequences. Specimen: naive CXCR3+ CD8+ T cells from blood. Sample subset: CD45RO-CCR7+CD27+CD95- naive CD8+ T cells expressing CXCR3 (TNR3+). These receptors were taken from a human donor in good health. Some clones in this sample may be carry-over from other donors' samples.

The chain has TRBV20-1 and TRBJ2-2. Germline V gives CDR1 DFQATT, CDR2 SNEGSKA (reference sequence). This CDR3 contains 15 residues. CDR3 sequence reads: CSARVGNSNTGELFF.

This chain links TRBV5-5 with TRBJ2-7; TCRdb lists TRBD2, though no DNA is available to test this call. The germline V gene has CDR1 SGHKS and CDR2 YYEKEE (reference sequence). The CDR3 totals 16 residues. The CDR3 reads CASRLGGAGAINEQYF.

The J gene is TRBJ2-1, the V gene TRBV12-3 or TRBV12-4; TCRdb lists TRBD1, though no DNA is available to test this call. CDR3 length: 14 residues. The CDR3 here is CASSPGGRFHEQFF.

The genes are TRBV20-1 and TRBJ1-3. The length of the CDR3 is 15 residues. Germline CDR1 DFQATT, CDR2 SNEGSKA (reference sequence). CDR3 amino acids: CSARDGGNNGNTIYF.